The clone carrying this TCR beta chain has ten or more counts. Initially, at the first diagnosis of hyperthyroidism and before any ophthalmopathy symptoms, blood was sampled. The data belong to a study of T cells in Graves' hyperthyroidism and ophthalmopathy. V was cut by 3 bases and J by 9 bases, with 9 bases left in between. The CDR3 length is 11 residues. CDR1 DFQATT and CDR2 SNEGSKA come from the germline V gene (reference sequence). The source material, RNA transcripts, was used to amplify TCR beta CDR3 regions. HTBI primers were the set used in a first-round RT-PCR of the TCR CDR3. TCRdb recomputed calls from the multiplex PCR reads with MiXCR, one row per CDR3 protein. The sample consists of roughly 360,000 distinct CDR3 sequences, roughly 14% of them appearing once.

This chain connects TRBV20-1 to TRBJ2-1; a weak D match, TRBD2 (6 bases). Material: blood. This clonotype was obtained from a man younger than 40 with Graves' hyperthyroidism that later progressed to Graves' ophthalmopathy. The CDR3: CSASLGGEQFF. CDR3 nucleotides: TGCAGTGCTAGTCTGGGGGGTGAGCAGTTCTTC.